This T cell receptor beta chain was recorded in a study of blood T cell repertoires in COVID-19. Germline loops: CDR1 DFQATT, CDR2 SNEGSKA (reference sequence). Losses at the gene ends were 3 bases for V and 10 bases for J; bases not matched to a gene: 4. This CDR3 is 12 amino acids long. Method: immunoSEQ multiplex PCR; TCRdb's copy keeps in-frame clones and lacks some. The sample holds about 170,000 clones, roughly four fifths seen once. Sequenced: peripheral blood. The V and J genes are TRBV20-1 and TRBJ2-1, with TRBD2 matching over 9 bases. This TCR came from a woman of 80 years or more with acute or convalescent COVID-19. Written as DNA, the CDR3 is TGCAGTGCTAGTTCGCTAGCGGGAGAGCAGTTCTTC. This gives the protein CSASSLAGEQFF.